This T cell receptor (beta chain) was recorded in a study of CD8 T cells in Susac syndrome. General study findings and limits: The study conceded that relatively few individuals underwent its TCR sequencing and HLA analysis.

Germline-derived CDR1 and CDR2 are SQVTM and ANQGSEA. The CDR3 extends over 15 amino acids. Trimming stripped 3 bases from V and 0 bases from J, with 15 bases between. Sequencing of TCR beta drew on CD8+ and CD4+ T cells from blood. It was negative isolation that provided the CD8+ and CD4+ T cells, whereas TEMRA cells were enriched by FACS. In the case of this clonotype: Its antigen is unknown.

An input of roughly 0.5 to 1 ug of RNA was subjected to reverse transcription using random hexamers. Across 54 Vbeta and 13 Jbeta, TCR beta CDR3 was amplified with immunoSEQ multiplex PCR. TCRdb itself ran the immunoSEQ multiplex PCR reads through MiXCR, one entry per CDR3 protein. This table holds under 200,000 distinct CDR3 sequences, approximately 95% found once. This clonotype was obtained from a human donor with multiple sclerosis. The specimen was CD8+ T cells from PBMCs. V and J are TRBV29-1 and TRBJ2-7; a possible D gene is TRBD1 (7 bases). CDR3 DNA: TGCAGCGTTGATGGATCGCGGGACAGCTCCTACGAGCAGTACTTC. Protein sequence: CSVDGSRDSSYEQYF.